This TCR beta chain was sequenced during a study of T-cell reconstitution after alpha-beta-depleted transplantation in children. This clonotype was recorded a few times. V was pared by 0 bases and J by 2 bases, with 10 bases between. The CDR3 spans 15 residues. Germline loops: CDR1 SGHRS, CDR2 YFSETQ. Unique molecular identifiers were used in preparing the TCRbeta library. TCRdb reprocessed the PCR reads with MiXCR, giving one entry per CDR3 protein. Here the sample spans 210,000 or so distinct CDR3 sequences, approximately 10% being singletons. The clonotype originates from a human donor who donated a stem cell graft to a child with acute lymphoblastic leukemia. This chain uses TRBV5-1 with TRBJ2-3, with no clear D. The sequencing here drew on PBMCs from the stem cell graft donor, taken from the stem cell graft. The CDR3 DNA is TGCGCCAGCAGCTTGGCTGAACGGAACACAGATACGCAGTATTTT. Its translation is CASSLAERNTDTQYF.